This TCR beta chain was observed in a study of Graves' ophthalmopathy and Graves' hyperthyroidism. From RNA, the CDR3 regions of TCR beta chains were amplified and sequenced. Investigators did first-round RT-PCR with HTBI primers, then second-round multiplex PCR. In TCRdb, the multiplex PCR reads were re-called with MiXCR into one record per CDR3 protein. The data contain about 620,000 distinct CDR3 sequences, 20% to 25% of them singletons. Unmatched junction bases numbered 5, after V lost 2 bases and J lost 2 bases. Per germline, CDR1 MDHEN and CDR2 SYDVKM. The CDR3 is 16 amino acids. This clonotype was found many times. Stable hyperthyroid donors showed no ophthalmopathy during 18 months follow-up. Hyperthyroidism patients had new diagnoses, durations under 2 months, and ages of 18 to 65. Ineligible for inclusion were patients with other autoimmune diseases, uncontrolled infections, pregnancy or lactation. The diagnosis combined clinical symptoms, thyroxine, TRAb, thyroid ultrasound and orbital computed tomography scans.

The receptor was isolated from a woman aged 18-29 years with stable Graves' hyperthyroidism. Some clones in this sample may be carry-over from other donors' samples. V usage is TRBV28 and J usage is TRBJ2-5, with 10 bases identical to TRBD2. The sample was peripheral blood. This chain's CDR3 is CASSLAASGRQETQYF. The DNA of the CDR3 is TGTGCCAGCAGTTTAGCTGCTAGCGGGAGACAAGAGACCCAGTACTTC.